This TCR beta chain was found in a study of T cells in Graves' hyperthyroidism and ophthalmopathy. Germline loops: CDR1 SEHNR, CDR2 FQNEAQ (reference sequence). V lost 2 bases, J lost 0 bases, and 20 bases lay in between. The CDR3 loop spans 19 amino acids. Amplified TCR beta CDR3 regions came from RNA transcripts. Researchers ran a first-round RT-PCR on the TCR CDR3 using the HTBI primer set. TCRdb re-analysed the multiplex PCR reads in MiXCR, keeping a single row per CDR3 protein. The sample contains over 550,000 distinct CDR3 sequences, roughly 17% of which appear only once. Patients with uncontrolled infections, other autoimmune diseases, pregnancy or lactation were excluded.

The sequencing sample was made of blood. This clonotype was obtained from a woman under 30 with Graves' hyperthyroidism. This chain uses TRBV7-9 with TRBJ2-1, with D tentatively TRBD2 (6 bases). DNA for the CDR3: TGTGCCAGCAGCTTAACGGGAGCCGGTCCCCATCTCTCCTACAATGAGCAGTTCTTC. Protein product: CASSLTGAGPHLSYNEQFF.